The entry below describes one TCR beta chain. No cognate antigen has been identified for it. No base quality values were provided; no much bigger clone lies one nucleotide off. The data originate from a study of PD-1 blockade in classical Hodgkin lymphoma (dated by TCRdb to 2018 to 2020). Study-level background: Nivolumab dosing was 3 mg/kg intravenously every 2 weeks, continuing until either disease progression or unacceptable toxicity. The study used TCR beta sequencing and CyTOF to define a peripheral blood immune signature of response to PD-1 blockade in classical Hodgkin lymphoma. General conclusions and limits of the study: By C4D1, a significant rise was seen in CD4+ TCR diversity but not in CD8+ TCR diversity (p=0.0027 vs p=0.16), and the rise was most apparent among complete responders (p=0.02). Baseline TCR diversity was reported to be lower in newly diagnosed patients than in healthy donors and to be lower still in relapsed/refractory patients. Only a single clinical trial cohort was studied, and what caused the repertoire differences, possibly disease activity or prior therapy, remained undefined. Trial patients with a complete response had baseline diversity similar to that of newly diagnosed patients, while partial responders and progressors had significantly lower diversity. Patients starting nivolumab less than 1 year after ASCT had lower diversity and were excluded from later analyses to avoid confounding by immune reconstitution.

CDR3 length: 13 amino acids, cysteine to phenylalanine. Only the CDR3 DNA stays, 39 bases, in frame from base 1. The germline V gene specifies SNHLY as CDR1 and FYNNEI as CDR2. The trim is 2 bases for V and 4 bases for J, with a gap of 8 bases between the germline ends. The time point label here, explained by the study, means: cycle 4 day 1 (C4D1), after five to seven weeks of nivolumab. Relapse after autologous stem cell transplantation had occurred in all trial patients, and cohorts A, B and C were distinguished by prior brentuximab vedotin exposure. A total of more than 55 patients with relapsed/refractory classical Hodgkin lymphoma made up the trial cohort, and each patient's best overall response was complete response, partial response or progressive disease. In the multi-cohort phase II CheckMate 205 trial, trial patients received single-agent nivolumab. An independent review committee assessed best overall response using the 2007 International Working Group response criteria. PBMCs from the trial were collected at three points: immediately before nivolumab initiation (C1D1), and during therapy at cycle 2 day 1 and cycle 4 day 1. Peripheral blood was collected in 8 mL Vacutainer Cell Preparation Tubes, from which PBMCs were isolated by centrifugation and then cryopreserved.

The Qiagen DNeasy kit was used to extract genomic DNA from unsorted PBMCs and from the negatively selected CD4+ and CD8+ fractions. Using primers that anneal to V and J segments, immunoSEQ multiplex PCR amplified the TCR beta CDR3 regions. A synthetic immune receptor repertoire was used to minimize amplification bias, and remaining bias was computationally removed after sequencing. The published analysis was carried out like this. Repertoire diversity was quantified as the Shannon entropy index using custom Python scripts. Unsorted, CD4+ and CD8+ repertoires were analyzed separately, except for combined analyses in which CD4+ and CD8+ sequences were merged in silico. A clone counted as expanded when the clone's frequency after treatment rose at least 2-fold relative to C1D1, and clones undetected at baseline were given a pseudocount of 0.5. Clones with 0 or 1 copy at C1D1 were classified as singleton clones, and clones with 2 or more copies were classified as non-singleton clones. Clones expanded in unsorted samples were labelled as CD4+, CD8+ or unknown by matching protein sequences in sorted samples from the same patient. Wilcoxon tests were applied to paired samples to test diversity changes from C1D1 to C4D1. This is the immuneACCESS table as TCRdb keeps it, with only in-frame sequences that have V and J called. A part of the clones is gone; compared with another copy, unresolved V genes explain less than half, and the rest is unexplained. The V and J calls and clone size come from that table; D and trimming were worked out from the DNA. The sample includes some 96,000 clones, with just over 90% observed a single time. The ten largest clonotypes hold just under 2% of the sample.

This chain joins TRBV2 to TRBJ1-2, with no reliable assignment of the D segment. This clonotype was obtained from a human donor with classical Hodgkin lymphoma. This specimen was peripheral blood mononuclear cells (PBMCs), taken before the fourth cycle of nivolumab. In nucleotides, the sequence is TGTGCCAGCAGTGAACGGGAGAGCTATGGCTACACCTTC. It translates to CASSERESYGYTF.